These 7 T cell receptor beta chains were sequenced from one sample in a study of blood T cell repertoires in COVID-19. Profiling relied on immunoSEQ multiplex PCR, and the TCRdb table lists in-frame clones only, not all of them. Of some 130,000 clones in the sample, around 90% were seen once. Sequenced: peripheral blood. The receptors here all came from a man aged 55-75 years with COVID-19, enrolled during active disease.

The rearrangement uses TRBV6-5 and TRBJ2-7, with D possibly being TRBD1 (6 bases). This CDR3 has 15 residues. The germline V gene has CDR1 MNHEY and CDR2 SVGAGI. V lost 6 bases, J lost 1 base, and 16 bases lay in between. CDR3 protein: CASSTNRDMSYEQYF. In nucleotides, the CDR3 is TGTGCCAGCAGCACCAACAGGGATATGTCCTACGAGCAGTACTTC.

V usage is TRBV19 and J usage is TRBJ2-2; the match to TRBD1 covers 7 bases. The V gene's germline CDR1 is LNHDA and CDR2 SQIVND (reference sequence). The CDR3 contains 16 residues. Trimming cost V 3 bases and J 3 bases; bases outside gene matches: 7. The CDR3 DNA sequence: TGTGCCAGTAGTATGGTAGGGGGCTTGGACACCGGGGAGCTGTTTTTT. This gives the protein CASSMVGGLDTGELFF.

The rearrangement uses TRBV9 and TRBJ1-6; D ambiguous. V dropped 3 bases and J dropped 5 bases, with 6 bases sitting between them. There are 13 residues in the CDR3. The germline gives CDR1 SGDLS, CDR2 YYNGEE. This CDR3 reads CASSESDNSPLHF. CDR3 sequence (DNA): TGTGCCAGCAGCGAGTCAGATAATTCACCCCTCCACTTT.

V is TRBV6-2 or TRBV6-3 and J is TRBJ1-5, with a possible D match to TRBD1 (6 bases). Germline V gives CDR1 MNHEY, CDR2 SVGEGT. Trimming removed 6 bases from V and 5 bases from J, with 20 bases in between. The CDR3 runs 16 residues. CDR3 DNA sequence: TGTGCCAGCAGCTCCGGACAGTCTCGTACCCATCAGCCCCAGCATTTT. Its translation is CASSSGQSRTHQPQHF.

The chain has TRBV6-2 or TRBV6-3 and TRBJ2-7, with D tentatively TRBD1 (5 bases). The CDR3 runs to 14 residues. In germline, CDR1 is MNHEY, CDR2 SVGEGT. V was clipped by 5 bases and J by 2 bases, with 13 bases between them. The DNA for the CDR3 is TGTGCCAGCAGTACTCGTCGACAGCCCTACGAGCAGTACTTC. Translated: CASSTRRQPYEQYF.

This chain links TRBV27 with TRBJ2-3; TRBD2 aligns across 15 bases. Germline trimming cut 6 bases from V and 2 bases from J; bases unmatched to any gene: 12. This CDR3 is 19 amino acids long. The germline CDR1 and CDR2 sequences are MNHEY and SMNVEV (reference sequence). This CDR3 reads CASSPRPGLAGGNTDTQYF. The CDR3 DNA sequence: TGTGCCAGCAGCCCCCGGCCGGGACTAGCGGGGGGAAACACAGATACGCAGTATTTT.

For the CDR3, the DNA is TGCGCCAGCAGCTCCAGGGGGTCCTACAATGAGCAGTTCTTC. This codes for CASSSRGSYNEQFF. This chain connects TRBV5-1 to TRBJ2-1; the match to TRBD1 covers 7 bases. This CDR3 is built from 14 residues. With 3 bases clipped from V and 1 base from J, the junction kept 1 base outside the gene matches. The germline gives CDR1 SGHRS, CDR2 YFSETQ.